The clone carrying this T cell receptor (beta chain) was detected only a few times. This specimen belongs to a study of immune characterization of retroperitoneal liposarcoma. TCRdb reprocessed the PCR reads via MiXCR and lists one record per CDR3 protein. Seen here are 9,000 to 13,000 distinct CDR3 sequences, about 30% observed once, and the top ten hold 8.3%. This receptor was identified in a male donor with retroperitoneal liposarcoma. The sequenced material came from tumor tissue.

The CDR3 sequence: CASSLRAGTGGTEAFF. CDR3 in DNA: TGTGCCAGCAGCCTAAGGGCCGGGACAGGGGGCACTGAAGCTTTCTTT. The V call is TRBV7-2, the J call TRBJ1-1; 11 bases line up with TRBD1. There are 16 residues in the CDR3. Germline V gives CDR1 SGHTA, CDR2 FQGNSA. The junction had 9 bases not matched to a gene; V was cut back by 5 bases and J by 4 bases.